This TCR beta chain was sequenced in a study of blood T cells in healthy people across ages. The authors ran a second PCR of 7 to 11 cycles using a sample-barcoded 5' primer and a J-beta primer mix. Sequencing of every sample gave 3 million or more CDR3-containing paired-end reads. TCRdb re-derived calls from the 5' RACE reads in MiXCR, one entry per CDR3 protein. The sample shows roughly 1,100,000 distinct CDR3 sequences, under 30% of them seen only once. V lost 1 base and J 2 bases, leaving 15 bases between the germline ends. Germline V gives CDR1 MDHEN, CDR2 SYDVKM. The CDR3 runs to 17 residues. The same specimen was also included in a second study, on T cells of mothers and their children. As reported in that work: Mothers gave over 8 million TCR beta CDR3 reads each, and children roughly 3 million each.

The rearrangement joins TRBV28 to TRBJ2-4; D possibly corresponds to TRBD1 (6 bases). Sequencing used blood. The TCR was taken from a girl aged 2 to 10 in good health. The chain's CDR3 is CASSLFPLDRTKNIQYF. As DNA, the CDR3 is TGTGCCAGCAGTTTATTCCCCTTAGACAGGACCAAAAACATTCAGTACTTC.